This T cell receptor (beta chain) appears in the sequencing data of a study of CD8 T cells in Susac syndrome. High-throughput TCR beta sequencing covered peripheral CD8+ and CD4+ T cells. Reverse transcription of 0.5 to 1 ug RNA was performed with random hexamers. TCRdb processed the immunoSEQ multiplex PCR reads anew with MiXCR; each CDR3 protein has one entry. The sample has about 250,000 distinct CDR3 sequences, approximately 92% seen once. This clonotype appeared once. Germline V gene sequence: CDR1 SGHDN, CDR2 FVKESK. The CDR3 is 17 residues long. The ends lost 8 bases at V and 7 bases at J; junction bases unmatched: 14.

The sample was CD4+ T cells from PBMCs. This receptor was obtained from a human donor with multiple sclerosis. J is TRBJ2-1 and V is TRBV14, with 13 bases identical to TRBD2. CDR3 bases: TGTGCCAGCGCCCCCCTCCTCGGACTAGCGGGGGCAAATGAGCAGTTCTTC. Protein sequence: CASAPLLGLAGANEQFF.